This TCR beta chain was obtained from a study of cytomegalovirus exposure and HLA in healthy donors (dated by TCRdb to 2017 to 2019). Some background on the complete study: According to an earlier analysis of a few hundred of the donors, 150 million to 200 million T cells yielded 117 million unique TCR beta sequences and approximately 280 Gb of sequence data. A later analysis re-analyzed previously published TCR beta repertoires from approximately 700 donors and added high-resolution HLA genotyping to study TCR occurrence patterns. To predict cytomegalovirus infection status, the study combined high-throughput TCR immunosequencing, statistical association of individual TCRs with disease status, and machine learning. Along with the roughly 670-subject first cohort, a separate validation cohort of over a hundred different subjects was used. An early release covering just under 650 HLA-typed donors comprised roughly 300 gigabases of sequencing data and around 86 million unique TCR sequences. On average, around 240,000 unique TCR beta nucleotide sequences were sequenced per donor among several hundred genotyped donors of the cohort, with 15% to 20% of those sequences being non-productive. In a later genetic analysis, genome-wide SNP genotypes for about three fifths of the roughly 670 donors were used, and that subset was treated as a discovery cohort. Several DR-DQ haplotypes were handled as single units for association and clustering because linkage in the cohort was strong. HLA typing covered class I and class II loci at four-digit resolution. Rather than using new phenotypic data, the later analysis identified candidate immune exposures from TCR beta sequences and from how often those sequences occurred across donors. The study used immunosequencing to profile the T cell repertoires of some 600 subjects and linked those repertoires to cytomegalovirus serostatus. The number of typed donors differed by locus: about 620-640 for A, B, C, DRB1 and DQB1; some 540 for DQA1; over 600 for DPA1; and some 450 for DPB1. Alongside the repertoire data, information on donor age, sex, ethnicity and CMV serostatus was compiled. Every repertoire in the discovery cohort had been generated on one and the same sequencing platform. The study aimed to test whether cataloging public T cell receptors could reveal signatures of past pathogen exposure. Among the roughly 430 genotyped donors, approximately 76% belonged to the genetic ancestry cluster associated with self-reported Caucasian donors. To decide whether each TCR beta V gene segment behaved as functional or pseudogenic, an earlier analysis of approximately 600 of the donors relied on high-throughput TCR beta sequencing. Results the study describes overall, beyond this receptor: In a later analysis, HLA-associated TCR beta chains showed more clonal expansion and lower generation probabilities than non-associated chains that were equally common. Most TCR sequences were seen in very few donors, while some public TCRs were found in many individuals. Linkage disequilibrium might explain the correlated functional status among segregating V segments, but an unknown experimental factor could not be ruled out. Specific HLA alleles were associated with more than 15,000 TCR beta sequences at a false discovery rate of 0.05 in a later analysis. In the study, some 180 TCR beta chains were listed as associated with cytomegalovirus. Strong co-occurrence of HLA alleles, especially DR and DQ, made assigning TCR associations to individual alleles difficult. CMV serostatus was the only immune exposure information available for the cohort. Most CMV-associated TCR beta chains appeared to be HLA-restricted in a later analysis, and the HLA associations seemed to be driven largely by CMV exposure. A further reported finding was that TCR beta sequences accurately predicted the HLA-A and HLA-B alleles for most subjects in the first cohort. In vitro tests confirmed that a few of the cytomegalovirus-associated TCR beta chains recognize cytomegalovirus antigens. A later genetic analysis reported fewer N-insertions in productive TCRs among donors in an Asian-associated ancestry cluster than the roughly 700-donor mean. Sequencing depth was assumed to be roughly uniform across donors in the presence/absence analyses, though that assumption may not hold. The classifier was reported to diagnose cytomegalovirus status with high specificity and sensitivity in both the original and validation cohorts. The earlier analysis of about 600 of the donors excluded some 15 rarely observed V segments, including chromosome 9 orphons, because counts were too low. An association between a missense DCLRE1C variant and V-gene and J-gene trimming of TCR beta chains was found in a later genetic analysis and replicated in an independent cohort. The authors suggested that the approach could potentially be generalized to other disease states and immunological phenotypes. In a later analysis, the rate of TCR association differed among HLA loci, with DRB1 alleles having the most associated TCRs and HLA-C alleles having the fewest. A later analysis reported that several top co-occurrence clusters appeared linked to parvovirus B19, influenza, CMV and Epstein-Barr virus. A group of highly shared sequence variants was considered likely to be a technical artifact of the sequencing pipeline. In this cohort, only TCR beta chains were sequenced, and detectable features were limited by the absence of alpha or paired-chain data. HLA typing was unavailable for some donors at each locus, so association tests used only the typed subset. In an earlier analysis of 500 to 650 of the donors, most TCR beta V segments appeared in productive rearrangements about 87% or about 30% of the time, broadly matching IMGT annotations.

The cohort consisted of 600 to 700 healthy bone marrow donors. At the time of sampling, all cohort members were nominally healthy, though unrecorded immune exposures were likely present. The donor was CMV seronegative and was included in the group of over 300 seronegative cohort members. A peripheral blood sample was collected from each donor, and TCR beta sequencing was performed on peripheral blood mononuclear cells. Genomic DNA extraction from the blood cell samples was performed with the Qiagen DNeasy Blood Extraction Kit. Library method: the immunoSEQ multiplex PCR assay. The multiplex PCR relied on a mix of 60 forward primers for TCR Vbeta segments and 13 reverse primers for TCR Jbeta segments. The CDR3 region of rearranged TCR beta genes was amplified from genomic DNA by a multiplex PCR assay. The Illumina HiSeq System was used to sequence the amplified TCR beta libraries as 87-base-pair reads. Turning to the authors' computational methods: Across the roughly 700 repertoires, a later analysis counted approximately 75 million unique TCR beta chains, roughly 11 million of which were shared by at least two donors. Raw reads were error-corrected and collapsed into unique sequences with a nearest-neighbor algorithm that merged closely related sequences to remove PCR and sequencing errors. CDR3 sequences were aligned to IMGT reference sequences to assign V, D and J gene segments. Each retained sequence needed at least a six-nucleotide match to both a V gene segment and a J gene segment. A rearrangement was called productive if the CDR3 had no stop codons and remained in frame with V and J, and every other rearrangement was called non-productive. CDR3 was defined according to IMGT convention as the region running from the second conserved V-encoded cysteine to the conserved J-encoded phenylalanine. Sequences without an unambiguous match to a single V gene segment were excluded from the earlier analysis of about 630 of the donors. In an earlier analysis of more than 500 of the donors, a V segment was called functional when productive rearrangements were above 56.7%, and segregating when the standard deviation between donors exceeded 5%. A statistical classification framework was developed to diagnose cytomegalovirus status using the catalog of TCR beta chain sequences. V and J gene assignment, in a later analysis, came from comparing TCR nucleotide sequences with IMGT/GENE-DB human TR gene sequences. A later analysis assigned CDR3 sequences and most-parsimonious VDJ recombination scenarios with the TCRdist pipeline. A later analysis defined each TCR beta chain by its CDR3 amino acid sequence plus V-gene family, and excluded reads lacking a unique V-gene family. As a way to deal with suspected cross-contamination and a sequencing artifact, a later analysis dropped approximately 570 nucleotide sequences that were highly shared and had low generation probability. A later analysis calculated a clonal expansion index for each public chain from normalized within-repertoire ranks of inferred template counts. Generation probabilities in a later analysis came from a VDJ recombination model fitted to out-of-frame rearrangements, and those results were checked against IGoR. In a later analysis, TCR-TCR, TCR-HLA and TCR-CMV co-occurrence was scored with hypergeometric tests, and a repertoire-size bias correction was applied to TCR pairs. A later analysis estimated false discovery rates by permuting HLA or CMV assignments 20 times. In a later analysis, co-occurring TCRs were grouped using DBSCAN, and TCRdist sequence similarity was added for clustering within HLA-allele-positive subsets. Repertoires with fewer than 30,000 or more than 120,000 public chains were left out of co-occurrence clustering, as were about five repertoires with anomalous nucleotide sharing. Sourced from immuneACCESS, this table was stored by TCRdb with only in-frame sequences that have V and J called. A share of the clones is absent; for the studies checked, an unresolved V gene accounts for under half, and the remainder has no known explanation. That table supplies the V and J calls and clone size; D and trimming were determined from the DNA. For this sample there are approximately 170,000 clones; about three quarters appear just once. The ten largest clonotypes hold around 3.1% of the sample.

On this clone: Its recognized antigen is unknown. No much larger clone is present one base from it, and per-base qualities are unavailable.

The clonotype was recovered from a female donor in good health and CMV-seronegative. Sequencing was done on a sample of PBMCs.

The DNA is TGTGCCAGCAGTTATGAAAACCGGGGGGCGCAGTATTTT. It translates to CASSYENRGAQYF. The chain couples TRBV6-5 to TRBJ2-3, with 7 junctional bases fitting TRBD2. In the germline V gene, CDR1 corresponds to MNHEY and CDR2 to SVGAGI. Trimmed from V: 3 bases; trimmed from J: 10 bases; junction bases lacking a gene match: 7. From the cysteine up to the phenylalanine, the CDR3 has a length of 13 residues. Of all the DNA, just the CDR3 is kept, 39 bases in frame from base 1.